This T cell receptor (beta chain) is drawn from a study of control samples from healthy donors and cancer patients. Looked up from germline, CDR1 is SGHAT and CDR2 is FQNNGV. The ends were cut back, 4 bases at V and 2 bases at J, with 15 bases in the middle. The CDR3 contains 16 residues. Measured with immunoSEQ multiplex PCR; TCRdb has only the in-frame clones, and not every one. The data show roughly 30,000 clones, 87% seen once. This clone was detected once. The specimen was formalin-fixed, paraffin-embedded tissue. The receptor was derived from a female donor with melanoma. The chain has TRBV11-2 and TRBJ1-3, with a weak D call TRBD1 (6 bases). CDR3 coding DNA: TGTGCCAGCAGCTCCACGACAGGTCCACCTGGAAACACCATATATTTT. Residues: CASSSTTGPPGNTIYF. Drawing the rest from reference TRBV11-2 and TRBJ1-3, the complete variable domain is EAGVAQSPRYKIIEKRQSVAFWCNPISGHATLYWYQQILGQGPKLLIQFQNNGVVDDSQLPKDRFSAERLKGVDSTLKIQPAKLEDSAVYLCASSSTTGPPGNTIYFGEGSWLTVV.